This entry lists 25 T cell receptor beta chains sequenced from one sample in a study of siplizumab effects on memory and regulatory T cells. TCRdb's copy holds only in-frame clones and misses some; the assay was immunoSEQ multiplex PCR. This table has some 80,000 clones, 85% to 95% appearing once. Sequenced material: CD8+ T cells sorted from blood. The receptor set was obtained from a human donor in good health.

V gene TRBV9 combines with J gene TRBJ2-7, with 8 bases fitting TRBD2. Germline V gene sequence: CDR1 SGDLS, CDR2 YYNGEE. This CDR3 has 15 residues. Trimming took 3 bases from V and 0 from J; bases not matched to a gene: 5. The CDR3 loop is CASSATSGFSYEQYF. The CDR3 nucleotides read TGTGCCAGCAGCGCCACTAGCGGTTTCTCCTACGAGCAGTACTTC. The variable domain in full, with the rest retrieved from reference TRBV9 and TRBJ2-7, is DSGVTQTPKHLITATGQRVTLRCSPRSGDLSVYWYQQSLDQGLQFLIQYYNGEERAKGNILERFSAQQFPDLHSELNLSSLELGDSALYFCASSATSGFSYEQYFGPGTRLTVT.

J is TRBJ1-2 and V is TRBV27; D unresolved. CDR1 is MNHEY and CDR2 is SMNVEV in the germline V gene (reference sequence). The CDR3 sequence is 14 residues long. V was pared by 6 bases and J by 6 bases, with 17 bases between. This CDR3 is CASRTTGGPDGYTF. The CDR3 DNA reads TGTGCCAGCAGGACGACCGGAGGGCCGGATGGCTACACCTTC.

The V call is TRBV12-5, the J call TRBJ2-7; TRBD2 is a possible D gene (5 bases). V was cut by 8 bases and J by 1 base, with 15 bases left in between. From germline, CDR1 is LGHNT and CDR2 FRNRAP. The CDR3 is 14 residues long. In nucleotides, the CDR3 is TGTGCTAGTCGCGGCGGAGCGGATTCCTACGAGCAGTACTTC. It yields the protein CASRGGADSYEQYF.

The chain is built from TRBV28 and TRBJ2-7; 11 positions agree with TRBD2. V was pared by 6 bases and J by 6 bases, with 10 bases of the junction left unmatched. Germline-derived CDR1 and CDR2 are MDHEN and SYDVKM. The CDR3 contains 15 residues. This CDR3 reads CASRTFSGRALEQYF. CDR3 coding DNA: TGTGCCAGCAGGACCTTTAGCGGGAGGGCTCTCGAGCAGTACTTC.

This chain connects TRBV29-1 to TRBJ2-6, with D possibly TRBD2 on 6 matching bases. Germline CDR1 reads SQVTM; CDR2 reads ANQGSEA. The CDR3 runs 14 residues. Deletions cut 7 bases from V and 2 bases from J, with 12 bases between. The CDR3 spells CSDRRDPGANVLTF. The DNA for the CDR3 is TGCAGCGATCGGCGGGATCCTGGGGCCAACGTCCTGACTTTC.

In DNA, the CDR3 is TGTGCCATCAGTGAATATGGGACAGGGGAAGAGACCCAGTACTTC. Translating it yields CAISEYGTGEETQYF. The V gene is TRBV10-3, the J gene TRBJ2-5, with 10 bases fitting TRBD1. Germline CDR1 and CDR2: ENHRY and SYGVKD. CDR3 size: 15 residues. V trimming: 3 bases; J trimming: 3 bases; junction bases outside the gene matches: 4.

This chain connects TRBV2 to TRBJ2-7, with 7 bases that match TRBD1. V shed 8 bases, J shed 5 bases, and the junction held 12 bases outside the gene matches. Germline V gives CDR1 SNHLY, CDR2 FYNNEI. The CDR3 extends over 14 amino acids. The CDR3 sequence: CASGVDRSPHEQYF. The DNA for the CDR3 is TGTGCCAGCGGAGTGGACAGGAGCCCGCACGAGCAGTACTTC.

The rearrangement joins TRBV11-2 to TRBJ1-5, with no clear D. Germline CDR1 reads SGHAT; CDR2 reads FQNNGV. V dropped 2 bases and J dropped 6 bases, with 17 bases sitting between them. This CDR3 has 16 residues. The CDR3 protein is CASSLNPSPDGQPQHF. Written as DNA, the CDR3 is TGTGCCAGCAGCTTAAATCCCTCCCCCGACGGTCAGCCCCAGCATTTT.

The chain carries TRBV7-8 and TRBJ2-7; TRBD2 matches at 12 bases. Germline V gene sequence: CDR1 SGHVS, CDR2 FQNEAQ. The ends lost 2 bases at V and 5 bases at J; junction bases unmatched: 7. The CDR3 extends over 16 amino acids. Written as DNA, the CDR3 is TGTGCCAGCAGCTTAAAGCCTAGCGGGAGGGCCCACGAGCAGTACTTC. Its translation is CASSLKPSGRAHEQYF.

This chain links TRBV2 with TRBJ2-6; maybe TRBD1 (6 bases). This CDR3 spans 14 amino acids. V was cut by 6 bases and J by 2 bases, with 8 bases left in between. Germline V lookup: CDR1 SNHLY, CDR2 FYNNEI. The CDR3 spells CASSWTAGANVLTF. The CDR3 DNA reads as TGTGCCAGCAGCTGGACAGCTGGGGCCAACGTCCTGACTTTC.

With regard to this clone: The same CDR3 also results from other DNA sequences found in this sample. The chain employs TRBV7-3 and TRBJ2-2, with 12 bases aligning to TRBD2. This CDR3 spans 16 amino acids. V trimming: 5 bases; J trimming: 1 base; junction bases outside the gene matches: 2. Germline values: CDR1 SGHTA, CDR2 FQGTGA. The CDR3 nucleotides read TGTGCCAGCAGCCCGACTAGCGGGAGGAACACCGGGGAGCTGTTTTTT. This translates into CASSPTSGRNTGELFF.

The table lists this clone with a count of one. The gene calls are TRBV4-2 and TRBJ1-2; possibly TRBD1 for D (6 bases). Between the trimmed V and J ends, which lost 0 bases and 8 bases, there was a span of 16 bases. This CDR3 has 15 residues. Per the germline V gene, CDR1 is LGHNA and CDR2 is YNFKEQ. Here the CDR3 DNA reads TGTGCCAGCAGCCAAGAAATTGACAGGTCTCGCGGCTACACCTTC. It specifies CASSQEIDRSRGYTF.

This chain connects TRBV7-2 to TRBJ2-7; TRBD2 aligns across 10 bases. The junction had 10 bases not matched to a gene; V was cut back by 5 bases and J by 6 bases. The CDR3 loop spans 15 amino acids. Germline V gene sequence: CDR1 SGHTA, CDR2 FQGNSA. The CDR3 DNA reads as TGTGCCAGCAGCCTCTCAGCGGGAGGGCCTGTCGAGCAGTACTTC. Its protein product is CASSLSAGGPVEQYF.

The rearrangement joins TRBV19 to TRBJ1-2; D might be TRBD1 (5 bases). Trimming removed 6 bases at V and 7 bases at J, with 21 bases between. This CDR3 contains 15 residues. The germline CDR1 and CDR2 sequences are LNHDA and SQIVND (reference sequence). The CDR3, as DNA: TGTGCCAGTAGCTTGTCTGTTGGAGGGGCGGGTGGCTACACCTTC. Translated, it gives CASSLSVGGAGGYTF.

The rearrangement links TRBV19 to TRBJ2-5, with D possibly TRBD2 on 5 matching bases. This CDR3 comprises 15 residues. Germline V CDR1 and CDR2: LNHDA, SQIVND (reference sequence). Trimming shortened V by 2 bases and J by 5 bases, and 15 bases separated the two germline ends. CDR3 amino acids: CASSITPGKAETQYF. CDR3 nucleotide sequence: TGTGCCAGTAGTATAACCCCCGGGAAGGCGGAGACCCAGTACTTC. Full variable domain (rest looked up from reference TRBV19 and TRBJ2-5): DGGITQSPKYLFRKEGQNVTLSCEQNLNHDAMYWYRQDPGQGLRLIYYSQIVNDFQKGDIAEGYSVSREKKESFPLTVTSAQKNPTAFYLCASSITPGKAETQYFGPGTRLLVL.

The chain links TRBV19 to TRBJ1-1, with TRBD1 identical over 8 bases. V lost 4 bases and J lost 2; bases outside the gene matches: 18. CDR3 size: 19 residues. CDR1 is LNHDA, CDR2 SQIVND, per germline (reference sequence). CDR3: CASSTRTGSGVVGNTEAFF. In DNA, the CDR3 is TGTGCCAGTAGTACCCGGACAGGGAGCGGGGTTGTGGGAAACACTGAAGCTTTCTTT.

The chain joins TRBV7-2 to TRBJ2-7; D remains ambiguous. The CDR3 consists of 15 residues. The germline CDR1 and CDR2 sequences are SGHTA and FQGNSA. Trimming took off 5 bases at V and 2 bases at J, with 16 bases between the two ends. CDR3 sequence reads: CASSPTALRTYEQYF. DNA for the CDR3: TGTGCCAGCAGCCCAACGGCGCTACGGACCTACGAGCAGTACTTC. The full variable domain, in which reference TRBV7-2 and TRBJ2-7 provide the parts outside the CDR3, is GAGVSQSPSNKVTEKGKDVELRCDPISGHTALYWYRQSLGQGLEFLIYFQGNSAPDKSGLPSDRFSAERTGGSVSTLTIQRTQQEDSAVYLCASSPTALRTYEQYFGPGTRLTVT.

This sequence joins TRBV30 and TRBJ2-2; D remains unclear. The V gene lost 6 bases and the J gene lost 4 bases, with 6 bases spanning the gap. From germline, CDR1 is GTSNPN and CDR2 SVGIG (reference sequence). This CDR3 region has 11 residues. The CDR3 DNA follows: TGTGCCTGCGACTCCACCGGGGAGCTGTTTTTT. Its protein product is CACDSTGELFF.

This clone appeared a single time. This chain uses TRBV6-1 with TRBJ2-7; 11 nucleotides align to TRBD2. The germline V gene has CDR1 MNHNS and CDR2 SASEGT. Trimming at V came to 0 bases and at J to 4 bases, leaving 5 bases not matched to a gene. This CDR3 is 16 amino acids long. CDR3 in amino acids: CASSEAPTSGGYEQYF. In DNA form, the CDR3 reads TGTGCCAGCAGTGAAGCGCCTACTAGCGGGGGATACGAGCAGTACTTC.

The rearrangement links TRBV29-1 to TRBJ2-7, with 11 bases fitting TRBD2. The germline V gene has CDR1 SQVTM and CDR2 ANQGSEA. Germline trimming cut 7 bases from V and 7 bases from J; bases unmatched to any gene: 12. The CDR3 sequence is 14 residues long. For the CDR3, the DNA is TGCAGCGCGGAACTAGCGGGAGCCCTTGGGGAGCAGTACTTC. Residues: CSAELAGALGEQYF.

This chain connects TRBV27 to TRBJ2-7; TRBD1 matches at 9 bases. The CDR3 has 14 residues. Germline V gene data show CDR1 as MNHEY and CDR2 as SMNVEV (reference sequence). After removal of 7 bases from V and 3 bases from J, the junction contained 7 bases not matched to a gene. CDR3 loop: CASKPGQGYYEQYF. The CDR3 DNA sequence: TGTGCCAGCAAACCGGGACAGGGTTACTACGAGCAGTACTTC.

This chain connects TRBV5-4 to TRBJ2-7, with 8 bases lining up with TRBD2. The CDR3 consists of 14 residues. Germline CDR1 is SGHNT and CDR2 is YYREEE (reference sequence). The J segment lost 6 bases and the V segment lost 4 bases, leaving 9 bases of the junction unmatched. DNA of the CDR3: TGTGCCAGCAGCCGGCCGGGACTAGGTCCCGAGCAGTACTTC. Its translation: CASSRPGLGPEQYF.

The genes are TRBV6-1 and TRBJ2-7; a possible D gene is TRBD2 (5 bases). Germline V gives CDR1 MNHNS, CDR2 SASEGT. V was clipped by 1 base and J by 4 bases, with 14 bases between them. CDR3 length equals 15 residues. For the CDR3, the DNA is TGTGCCAGCAGTGAAGTATCTCGGAGACTATACGAGCAGTACTTC. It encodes CASSEVSRRLYEQYF.

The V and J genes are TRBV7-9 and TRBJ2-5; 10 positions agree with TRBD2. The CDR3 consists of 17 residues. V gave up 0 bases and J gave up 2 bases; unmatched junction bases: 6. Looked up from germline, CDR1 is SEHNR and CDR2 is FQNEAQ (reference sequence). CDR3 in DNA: TGTGCCAGCAGCTTAGCGCTTAGGACTAGCGGTCAAGAGACCCAGTACTTC. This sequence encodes CASSLALRTSGQETQYF. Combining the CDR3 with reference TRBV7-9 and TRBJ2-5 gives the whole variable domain DTGVSQNPRHKITKRGQNVTFRCDPISEHNRLYWYRQTLGQGPEFLTYFQNEAQLEKSRLLSDRFSAERPKGSFSTLEIQRTEQGDSAMYLCASSLALRTSGQETQYFGPGTRLLVL.

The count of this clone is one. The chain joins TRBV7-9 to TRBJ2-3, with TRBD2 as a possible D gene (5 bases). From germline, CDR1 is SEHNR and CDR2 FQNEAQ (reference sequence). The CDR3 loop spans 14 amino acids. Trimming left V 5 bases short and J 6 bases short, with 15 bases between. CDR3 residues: CASSPRLSPDTQYF. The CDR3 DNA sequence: TGTGCCAGCAGCCCGCGACTATCCCCTGATACGCAGTATTTT.